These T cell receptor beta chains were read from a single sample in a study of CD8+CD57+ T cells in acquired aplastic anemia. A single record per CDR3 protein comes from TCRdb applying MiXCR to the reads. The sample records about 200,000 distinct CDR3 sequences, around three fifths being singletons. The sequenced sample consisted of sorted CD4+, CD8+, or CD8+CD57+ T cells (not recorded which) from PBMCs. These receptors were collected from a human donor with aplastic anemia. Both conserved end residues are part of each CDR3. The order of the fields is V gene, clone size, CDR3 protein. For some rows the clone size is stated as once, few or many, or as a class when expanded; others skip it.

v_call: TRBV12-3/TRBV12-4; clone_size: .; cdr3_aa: CASTERGLDYNEQFF
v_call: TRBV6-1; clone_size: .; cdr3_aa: CASSAPGGRYTEAFF
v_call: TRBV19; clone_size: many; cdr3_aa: CASSLPNTIYF
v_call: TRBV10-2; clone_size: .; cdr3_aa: CASSEFATSGNNEQFF
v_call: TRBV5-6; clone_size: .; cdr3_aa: CAGSLSSYEQYF
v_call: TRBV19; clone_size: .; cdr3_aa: CASSEGTDRHQPQHF
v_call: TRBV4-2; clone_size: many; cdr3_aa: CASSPGTSGRFYEQYF
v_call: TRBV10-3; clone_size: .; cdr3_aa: CAVSGALNTEAFF
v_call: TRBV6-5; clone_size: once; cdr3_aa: CASSPGQTPYEQYF
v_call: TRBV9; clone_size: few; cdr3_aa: CASSVESSEAFF
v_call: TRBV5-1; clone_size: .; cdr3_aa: CASMASGTDTQYF
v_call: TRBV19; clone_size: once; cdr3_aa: CASSMGQGLHSPLHF
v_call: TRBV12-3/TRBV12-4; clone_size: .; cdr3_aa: CASTPGTYGYTF
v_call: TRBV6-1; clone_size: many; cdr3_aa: CASSEVTEGNTIYF
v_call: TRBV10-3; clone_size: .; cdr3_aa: CAIRTSTGELFF
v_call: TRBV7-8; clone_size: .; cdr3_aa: CASIGGGPYEQYF
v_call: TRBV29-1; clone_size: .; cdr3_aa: CSVGSVSYEQYF
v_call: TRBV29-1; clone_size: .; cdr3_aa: CSVEDLLVGEQYF
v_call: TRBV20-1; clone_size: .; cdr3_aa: CSASPQVVGYTF
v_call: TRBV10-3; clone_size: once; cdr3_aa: CAISKDSGNTIYF